Sequencing of this T cell receptor (beta chain) was carried out in a study of Ad26.COV2.S vaccination and SARS-CoV-2 variants. Study-wide results and caveats: Non-spike TCR breadth showed similarity between vaccine and placebo recipients. Considerable breadth of spike-specific CD8+ and CD4+ T cell responses has reportedly been documented following vaccination.

Sequencing was performed with immunoSEQ multiplex PCR; in TCRdb, only in-frame clones are kept and a portion is missing. The sample carries about 680,000 clones, more than 80% recorded once. The V gene's germline CDR1 is SGHTS and CDR2 YDEGEE. J gave up 10 bases and V 4 bases, and 8 bases lay outside the gene matches. The length of the CDR3 is 14 residues. The treatment was: over 15 received Ad26.COV2.S at low or high dose, single or two shots; about five received placebo; per-sample allocation not given. Collection of the samples took place on day 63 after the first injection of vaccine or placebo. Boston provided a donor who was an adult aged 18-55 years. Comments on this clone: Its antigen is unidentified.

The TCR originated in a person aged 18-60 years who received the Ad26.COV2.S COVID-19 vaccine or a placebo. The sample here was peripheral blood, taken in a trial of Ad26.COV2.S vaccine versus placebo. The V and J genes are TRBV5-8 and TRBJ1-4; TRBD1 aligns across 9 bases. The CDR3, as DNA: TGTGCCAGCAGCGCCGGGACAGGGAGGTCAAAACTGTTTTTT. This sequence encodes CASSAGTGRSKLFF.